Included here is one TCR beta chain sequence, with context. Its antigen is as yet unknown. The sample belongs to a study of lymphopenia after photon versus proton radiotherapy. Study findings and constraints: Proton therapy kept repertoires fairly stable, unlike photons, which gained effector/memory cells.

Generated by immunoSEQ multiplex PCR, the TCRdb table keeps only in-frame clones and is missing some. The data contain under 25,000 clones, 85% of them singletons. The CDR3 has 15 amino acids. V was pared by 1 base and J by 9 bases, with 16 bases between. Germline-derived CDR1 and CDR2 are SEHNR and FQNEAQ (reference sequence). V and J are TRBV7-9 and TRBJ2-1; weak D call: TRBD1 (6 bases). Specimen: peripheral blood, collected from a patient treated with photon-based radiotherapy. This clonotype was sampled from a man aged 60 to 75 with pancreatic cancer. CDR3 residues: CASSLEGETRGEQFF. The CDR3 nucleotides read TGTGCCAGCAGCTTAGAGGGGGAGACAAGGGGTGAGCAGTTCTTC.